The 3 T cell receptor beta chains below were found in one sample sequenced in a study of T cell responses to AZD1222 COVID-19 vaccine. Clones were read by immunoSEQ multiplex PCR, and TCRdb kept only the in-frame ones, dropping some. This table holds 120,000 or so clones, around 84% found once. The sample here was peripheral blood, taken on day 0 of AZD1222 vaccination. These receptors were taken from an adult in good health.

The V call is TRBV5-4, the J call TRBJ2-1, with 10 nucleotides matching TRBD2. Germline CDR1 SGHNT, CDR2 YYREEE (reference sequence). The CDR3 length is 17 residues. V shed 4 bases and J 5 bases; nucleotides not matched to a gene: 12. The DNA for the CDR3 is TGTGCCAGCAGCGCAAGAAGCGGGGGGGCCCCTAACAATGAGCAGTTCTTC. It encodes CASSARSGGAPNNEQFF.

This chain connects TRBV18 to TRBJ1-6, with TRBD1 matching over 8 bases. V was clipped by 3 bases and J by 12 bases; unmatched bases: 7. Germline assignment: CDR1 KGHSH and CDR2 LQKENI. The CDR3 length is 14 residues. CDR3: CASSPIGQGGPLHF. CDR3 DNA: TGTGCCAGCTCACCGATTGGACAGGGCGGACCCCTCCACTTT.

V and J are TRBV27 and TRBJ1-2, with D tentatively TRBD1 (6 bases). The germline gives CDR1 MNHEY, CDR2 SMNVEV (reference sequence). The CDR3 runs 14 residues. Trimming took 8 bases from V and 2 from J, leaving 15 bases between them. The CDR3: CASRDTGQNYGYTF. In nucleotides, the CDR3 is TGTGCCAGCCGAGATACAGGGCAAAACTATGGCTACACCTTC.